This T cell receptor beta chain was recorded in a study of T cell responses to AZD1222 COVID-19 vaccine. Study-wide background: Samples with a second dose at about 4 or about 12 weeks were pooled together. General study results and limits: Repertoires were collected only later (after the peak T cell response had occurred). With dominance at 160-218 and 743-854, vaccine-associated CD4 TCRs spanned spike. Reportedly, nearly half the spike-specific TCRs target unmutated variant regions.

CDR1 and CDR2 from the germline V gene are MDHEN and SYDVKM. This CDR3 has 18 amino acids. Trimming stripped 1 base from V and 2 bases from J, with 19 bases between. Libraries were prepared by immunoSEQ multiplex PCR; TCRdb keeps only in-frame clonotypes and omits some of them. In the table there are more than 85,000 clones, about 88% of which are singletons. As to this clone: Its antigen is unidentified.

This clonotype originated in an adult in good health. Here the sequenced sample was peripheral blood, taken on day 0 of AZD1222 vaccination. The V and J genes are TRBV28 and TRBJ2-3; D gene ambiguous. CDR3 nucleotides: TGTGCCAGCAGTTTATCGCCCGTGGCCTTGCCACCCACAGATACGCAGTATTTT. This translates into CASSLSPVALPPTDTQYF.